The 20 T cell receptor beta chains reported below all come from one sample, sequenced in a study of T cells in Graves' hyperthyroidism and ophthalmopathy. RNA transcripts provided the source from which TCR beta CDR3 regions were amplified. The HTBI set primed first-round TCR CDR3 RT-PCR. TCRdb recomputed calls from the multiplex PCR reads with MiXCR, one row per CDR3 protein. The data hold 300,000 or so distinct CDR3 sequences, with around a fifth observed a single time. The source material was blood. These receptors were obtained from a woman in her forties or fifties with Graves' hyperthyroidism.

This chain links TRBV2 with TRBJ2-5; D is unclear. The CDR3 spans 15 residues. Germline loops: CDR1 SNHLY, CDR2 FYNNEI. Between the trimmed V and J ends, which lost 0 bases and 2 bases, there was a span of 10 bases. The DNA for the CDR3 is TGTGCCAGCAGTGAAGCGCTGCCAGTACAAGAGACCCAGTACTTC. Translating it yields CASSEALPVQETQYF.

In regard to this clonotype: At one end, the junction sequence differs from germline, possibly due to a read error. The chain uses TRBV11-3 and TRBJ2-1; D call uncertain. Germline assignment: CDR1 SGHNT and CDR2 YENEEA. CDR3 size: 16 residues. The CDR3 region has the DNA TGTGCCAGCGGCTTAGAGAGGTCTGCCATATACAATGAGCAGTTCTTC. This gives the protein CASGLERSAIYNEQFF.

There are many counts of this clonotype. This sequence joins TRBV27 and TRBJ2-5, with 8 bases lining up with TRBD2. The CDR3 is made up of 16 amino acids. V dropped 6 bases and J dropped 0; count of bases not matched to a gene: 9. CDR1 MNHEY and CDR2 SMNVEV come from the germline V gene (reference sequence). This chain's CDR3 is CASRRGASGNQETQYF. CDR3 DNA sequence: TGTGCCAGCAGGCGGGGGGCTAGCGGAAACCAAGAGACCCAGTACTTC.

The V and J genes are TRBV7-9 and TRBJ1-5; maybe TRBD1 (5 bases). The germline CDR1 and CDR2 sequences are SEHNR and FQNEAQ (reference sequence). The CDR3 sequence is 15 residues long. The germline V and J ends were trimmed by 5 bases and 0 bases, with 11 bases remaining between them. The CDR3 DNA reads as TGTGCCAGCAGCCTTGGACATCGTAGCAATCAGCCCCAGCATTTT. Protein sequence: CASSLGHRSNQPQHF.

A few counts support this clonotype. The junction departs from germline at one end; a sequencing error may be responsible. The rearrangement links TRBV28 to TRBJ2-5; no firm D call. CDR3 length: 11 residues. Per germline, CDR1 MDHEN and CDR2 SYDVKM. The CDR3 DNA follows: TGTGCCGGCAGCCAACAAGAGACCCAGTACTTC. It specifies CAGSQQETQYF.

In this sample, this clonotype turned up many times. The chain employs TRBV18 and TRBJ1-4, with 7 bases lining up with TRBD1. The CDR3 length is 14 residues. Germline V gene lookup returns CDR1 KGHSH and CDR2 LQKENI. J gave up 8 bases and V 3 bases, and 6 bases lay outside the gene matches. The CDR3 sequence is CASSPDRTKEKLFF. CDR3 nucleotides: TGTGCCAGCTCACCGGACAGGACCAAGGAAAAACTGTTTTTT. The whole variable domain, remainder taken from reference TRBV18 and TRBJ1-4, is NAGVMQNPRHLVRRRGQEARLRCSPMKGHSHVYWYRQLPEEGLKFMVYLQKENIIDESGMPKERFSAEFPKEGPSILRIQQVVRGDSAAYFCASSPDRTKEKLFFGSGTQLSVL.

This clonotype was seen at least ten times. The chain has TRBV7-9 and TRBJ2-1; a possible D gene is TRBD1 (6 bases). V was shortened by 5 bases and J by 4 bases, with 15 bases between the two germline ends. Looked up from germline, CDR1 is SEHNR and CDR2 is FQNEAQ (reference sequence). The CDR3 is made up of 15 amino acids. The CDR3, as DNA: TGTGCCAGCAGCCGGGCAGGGGCCCCGTACAATGAGCAGTTCTTC. Its translation is CASSRAGAPYNEQFF. The full variable domain, rest sourced from reference TRBV7-9 and TRBJ2-1, is DTGVSQNPRHKITKRGQNVTFRCDPISEHNRLYWYRQTLGQGPEFLTYFQNEAQLEKSRLLSDRFSAERPKGSFSTLEIQRTEQGDSAMYLCASSRAGAPYNEQFFGPGTRLTVL.

This clonotype was detected ten times or more. The genes are TRBV28 and TRBJ1-5; D is possibly TRBD1 (5 bases). Germline V CDR1 and CDR2: MDHEN, SYDVKM. The CDR3 totals 16 residues. V was shortened by 5 bases and J by 3 bases, with 17 bases between the two germline ends. CDR3 sequence reads: CASSGGPITSNQPQHF. CDR3 nucleotides: TGTGCCAGCAGTGGGGGACCTATCACCTCCAATCAGCCCCAGCATTTT.

Many counts were recorded for this clonotype. The genes are TRBV7-3 and TRBJ2-3; TRBD2 matches at 9 bases. Trimming took 2 bases from V and 7 from J; bases not matched to a gene: 10. There are 16 residues in the CDR3. Germline V gene lookup returns CDR1 SGHTA and CDR2 FQGTGA. The CDR3 spells CASSLAGGPNGNTQYF. DNA for the CDR3: TGTGCCAGCAGCTTAGCGGGAGGGCCTAATGGCAATACGCAGTATTTT.

The chain links TRBV20-1 to TRBJ2-1; 15 nucleotides line up with TRBD2. V gave up 6 bases and J gave up 7 bases; unmatched junction bases: 7. This CDR3 comprises 15 residues. From germline, CDR1 is DFQATT and CDR2 SNEGSKA (reference sequence). The CDR3 DNA reads as TGCAGTGCATGGACTAGCGGGAGGGCGGTGAATGAGCAGTTCTTC. Its translation: CSAWTSGRAVNEQFF.

This clonotype was seen many times. V is TRBV28 and J is TRBJ2-7; 9 nucleotides align to TRBD1. The CDR3 loop spans 16 amino acids. The germline CDR1 and CDR2 sequences are MDHEN and SYDVKM. Trimming removed 5 bases from V and 3 bases from J; junction bases left unmatched: 11. CDR3 residues: CASSSLGTGPLYEQYF. DNA for the CDR3: TGTGCCAGCAGTAGCTTGGGGACAGGGCCCCTCTACGAGCAGTACTTC. The whole variable domain, remainder taken from reference TRBV28 and TRBJ2-7, is DVKVTQSSRYLVKRTGEKVFLECVQDMDHENMFWYRQDPGLGLRLIYFSYDVKMKEKGDIPEGYSVSREKKERFSLILESASTNQTSMYLCASSSLGTGPLYEQYFGPGTRLTVT.

This clonotype came up many times. This rearrangement joins TRBV12-3 or TRBV12-4 to TRBJ1-5; D may be TRBD1 (5 bases). The CDR3 runs 17 residues. Trimming took off 6 bases at V and 7 bases at J, with 25 bases between the two ends. Written as DNA, the CDR3 is TGTGCCAGCAGACCCTCCTCCGGGGCACAGCTTAGGCAGCCCCAGCATTTT. This codes for CASRPSSGAQLRQPQHF.

The chain joins TRBV11-2 to TRBJ1-6, with D tentatively TRBD1 (5 bases). Per germline, CDR1 SGHAT and CDR2 FQNNGV. The CDR3 has 15 residues. V shed 4 bases and J shed 3 bases, with 10 bases lying between them. The CDR3 region is CASSSTDHYNSPLHF. In DNA, the CDR3 is TGTGCCAGCAGCTCGACAGATCACTATAATTCACCCCTCCACTTT.

This clonotype was counted ten times or more. The chain joins TRBV2 to TRBJ2-2; 10 bases align to TRBD1. The CDR3 has 14 amino acids. Germline lookup yields CDR1 SNHLY and CDR2 FYNNEI. V trimming: 6 bases; J trimming: 5 bases; junction bases outside the gene matches: 3. CDR3 amino acids: CASSRTGGTGELFF. The CDR3 nucleotides read TGTGCCAGCAGCCGGACAGGGGGAACCGGGGAGCTGTTTTTT.

V gene TRBV7-9 combines with J gene TRBJ1-2; unclear D gene. Trimming cost V 1 base and J 4 bases, with 7 bases left between them. The germline gives CDR1 SEHNR, CDR2 FQNEAQ (reference sequence). This CDR3 comprises 13 residues. The CDR3 bases are TGTGCCAGCAGCTTAGTTCAGAGCTATGGCTACACCTTC. It specifies CASSLVQSYGYTF. The full variable domain, with the rest looked up from reference TRBV7-9 and TRBJ1-2, is DTGVSQNPRHKITKRGQNVTFRCDPISEHNRLYWYRQTLGQGPEFLTYFQNEAQLEKSRLLSDRFSAERPKGSFSTLEIQRTEQGDSAMYLCASSLVQSYGYTFGSGTRLTVV.

This clonotype has more than one count but fewer than ten. The chain joins TRBV10-3 to TRBJ2-7; D perhaps matches TRBD1 (6 bases). The germline gives CDR1 ENHRY, CDR2 SYGVKD. The CDR3 loop spans 12 amino acids. V lost 7 bases, J lost 5 bases, and 12 bases lay in between. The DNA of the CDR3 is TGTGCCATCACTAACAGGGATCACGAGCAGTACTTC. Its translation is CAITNRDHEQYF.

In this sample, this clonotype turned up many times. V is TRBV28 and J is TRBJ2-3; 9 bases fit TRBD1. Germline loops: CDR1 MDHEN, CDR2 SYDVKM. V lost 4 bases and J lost 1; bases outside the gene matches: 9. CDR3 size: 17 residues. In DNA form, the CDR3 reads TGTGCCAGCAGTTCACCCGGACAGGGGTCGGGCACAGATACGCAGTATTTT. This encodes CASSSPGQGSGTDTQYF.

This clonotype was counted between two and nine times. This sequence joins TRBV24-1 and TRBJ2-6; D might be TRBD1 (6 bases). The CDR3 runs 16 residues. Looked up from germline, CDR1 is KGHDR and CDR2 is SFDVKD. V was trimmed by 3 bases and J by 2 bases, leaving 10 bases between them. CDR3 amino acids: CATSDRQAPGANVLTF. The CDR3 bases are TGTGCCACCAGTGATCGACAGGCCCCTGGGGCCAACGTCCTGACTTTC.

This clonotype was detected many times. The chain has TRBV11-2 and TRBJ1-1; the D gene is possibly TRBD1 (6 bases). The germline CDR1 and CDR2 sequences are SGHAT and FQNNGV. The CDR3 sequence is 14 residues long. Deletions cut 2 bases from V and 4 bases from J, with 11 bases between. The CDR3 DNA is TGTGCCAGCAGCTTAAATGGGGGGGCCACTGAAGCTTTCTTT. Residues: CASSLNGGATEAFF.

At least ten counts were recorded for this clonotype. The rearrangement joins TRBV7-9 to TRBJ2-7, with 10 positions matching TRBD1. V dropped 2 bases and J dropped 2; count of bases not matched to a gene: 18. Germline V gives CDR1 SEHNR, CDR2 FQNEAQ (reference sequence). The CDR3 runs to 20 residues. Here the CDR3 DNA reads TGTGCCAGCAGCTTAAGAGGAGGGACAGGGGCATCGCATCGGGCCTACGAGCAGTACTTC. Its translation is CASSLRGGTGASHRAYEQYF.